This paragraph reports one T cell receptor (beta chain). The data were obtained in a study of blood T cell repertoires in COVID-19. At the level of the study: The analysed material was cDNA or gDNA that came from T cells, B-cell-depleted T cells, or PBMCs.

The protocol was immunoSEQ multiplex PCR, while the TCRdb copy is restricted to in-frame clones and leaves out a portion. The sample consists of 100,000 to 150,000 clones, approximately 82% of them appearing once. Germline CDR1 MDHEN, CDR2 SYDVKM. This CDR3 is built from 13 residues. V dropped 6 bases and J dropped 7 bases, with 16 bases sitting between them. This chain joins TRBV28 and TRBJ2-7; D is perhaps TRBD2 (6 bases). The sample comprised peripheral blood. This clonotype originated in a man aged 55 to 70 with acute or convalescent COVID-19. CDR3 region: CASRAGLGGEQYF. The CDR3 DNA is TGTGCCAGCAGGGCCGGGCTTGGGGGGGAGCAGTACTTC.